These 4 T cell receptor beta chains share one sample of origin, sequenced in a study of shared clonotypes between healthy human individuals. Sequencing used immunoSEQ multiplex PCR; TCRdb keeps in-frame clones, though not all of them. The repertoire holds hundreds of thousands of clones, with 90% to 95% as singletons. Naive CD8 cells lacked CD45RO, underwent positive selection for CCR7 and left out terminally differentiated effector memory CD45RA+ cells. The material sequenced was naive CD8+ T cells sorted from blood. These receptors were collected from a man younger than 45 in good health.

The V call is TRBV5-6, the J call TRBJ2-3; D remains unclear. Germline lookup yields CDR1 SGHDT and CDR2 YYEEEE. The CDR3 extends over 13 amino acids. Trimming left V 0 bases short and J 2 bases short, with 4 bases between. Here the CDR3 reads CASSLGITDTQYF. CDR3 nucleotide sequence: TGTGCCAGCAGCTTGGGTATCACAGATACGCAGTATTTT.

The V call is TRBV25-1, the J call TRBJ2-5, with D possibly being TRBD1 (6 bases). V lost 9 bases and J 5 bases, leaving 16 bases between the germline ends. The CDR3 totals 13 residues. Germline V gene lookup returns CDR1 MGHDK and CDR2 SYGVNS. As DNA, the CDR3 is TGTGCCAGTGGGACAACCTCGGGGGAGACCCAGTACTTC. Protein: CASGTTSGETQYF.

Regarding this clone: Other DNA sequences in the sample encode the same CDR3. This chain connects TRBV4-1 to TRBJ1-5; 7 bases map to TRBD1. This CDR3 contains 15 residues. CDR1 and CDR2 (germline): MGHRA, YSYEKL. The V and J ends lost 0 bases and 3 bases, in that order; junction bases with no gene match: 2. As DNA, the CDR3 is TGCGCCAGCAGCCAAGAAGACAGGGTCAATCAGCCCCAGCATTTT. This gives the protein CASSQEDRVNQPQHF.

The V and J genes are TRBV20-1 and TRBJ2-7, with D maybe TRBD1 (6 bases). CDR1 is DFQATT, CDR2 SNEGSKA, per germline (reference sequence). CDR3 size: 10 residues. The DNA of the CDR3 is TGCGGTACAGGGATGGACGAGCAGTACTTC. The encoded protein is CGTGMDEQYF.